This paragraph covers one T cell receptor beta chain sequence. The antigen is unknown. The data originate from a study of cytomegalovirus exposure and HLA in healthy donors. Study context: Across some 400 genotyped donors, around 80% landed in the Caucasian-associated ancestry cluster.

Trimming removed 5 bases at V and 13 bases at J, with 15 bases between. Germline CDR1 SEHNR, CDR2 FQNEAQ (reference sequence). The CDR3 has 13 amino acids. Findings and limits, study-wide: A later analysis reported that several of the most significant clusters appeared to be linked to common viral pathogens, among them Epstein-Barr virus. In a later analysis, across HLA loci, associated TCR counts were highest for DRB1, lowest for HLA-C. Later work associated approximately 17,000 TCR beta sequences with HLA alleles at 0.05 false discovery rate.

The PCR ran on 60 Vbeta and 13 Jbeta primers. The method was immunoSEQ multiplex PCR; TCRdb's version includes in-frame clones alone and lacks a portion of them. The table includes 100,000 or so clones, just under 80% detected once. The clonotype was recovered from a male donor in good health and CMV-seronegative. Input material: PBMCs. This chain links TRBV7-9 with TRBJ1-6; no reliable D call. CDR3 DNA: TGTGCCAGCAGCCCGCGAGGCGGGGAGCCCCTCCACTTT. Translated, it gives CASSPRGGEPLHF.